This TCR beta chain was sequenced for a study of T cell repertoires in cytomegalovirus infection. Study-wide background: An indication of both CMV infection and matching HLA type came from public TCR beta signatures.

V was clipped by 5 bases and J by 4 bases; unmatched bases: 9. The CDR3 spans 16 residues. Germline values: CDR1 MDHEN, CDR2 SYDVKM. TCRdb used MiXCR to reprocess the reads, holding one entry per CDR3 protein. The table lists about 360,000 distinct CDR3 sequences, around 18% of them singletons. Study findings and constraints: Frequencies of public TCR beta families were cumulated, and this identified carriers of CMV plus the relevant HLA. CMV-specific HLA-C-restricted TCR beta clonotypes dominated the ex vivo response.

Worth noting for this clonotype: Its antigen is as yet unknown.

The origin of this receptor is a human donor in good health (CMV status not recorded). Some clones in this sample may be carry-over from other donors' samples. The chain uses TRBV28 and TRBJ1-4; TRBD1 aligns across 8 bases. Sequences were obtained from PBMCs. The CDR3 sequence is CASSAPGTGDNEKLFF. CDR3 DNA sequence: TGTGCCAGCAGTGCCCCCGGGACAGGAGATAATGAAAAACTGTTTTTT.